A single sample is the source of the 26 T cell receptor beta chains below, sequenced in a study of Graves' ophthalmopathy and Graves' hyperthyroidism. The study amplified TCR beta CDR3 regions using RNA transcripts. After a first-round RT-PCR with HTBI primers, a second-round multiplex PCR was run. In TCRdb, the multiplex PCR reads were re-called with MiXCR into one record per CDR3 protein. The data show 450,000 or so distinct CDR3 sequences, 13% to 15% seen once. The sample taken for sequencing was blood. These receptors were taken from a young woman with Graves' ophthalmopathy.

A word on this clonotype: A read error may explain this, as a much larger clone is one base away. The conserved final phenylalanine or tryptophan is absent from the CDR3, which likely points to a read error. The V call is TRBV11-2, the J call TRBJ1-3; TRBD1 is a possible D gene (6 bases). The CDR3 extends over 16 amino acids. Trimming cost V 4 bases and J 0 bases, with 13 bases left between them. Germline values: CDR1 SGHAT, CDR2 FQNNGV. CDR3 sequence reads: CASSWGTLSSGNTIYV. DNA for the CDR3: TGTGCCAGCAGCTGGGGGACACTCAGCTCTGGAAACACCATATATGTT.

In this sample, this clonotype turned up many times. The chain is built from TRBV6-1 and TRBJ2-2; D remains ambiguous. The CDR3 runs to 13 residues. Germline lookup yields CDR1 MNHNS and CDR2 SASEGT. V was cut by 5 bases and J by 7 bases, with 11 bases left in between. The CDR3 nucleotides are TGTGCCAGCAGTCAAGTGGGATTCGGGGAGCTGTTTTTT. Residues: CASSQVGFGELFF.

This clonotype showed up many times. The chain links TRBV12-3 or TRBV12-4 to TRBJ1-1, with TRBD1 identical over 7 bases. With 7 bases clipped from V and 8 bases from J, the junction kept 10 bases outside the gene matches. This CDR3 has 13 residues. CDR3 amino acids: CASMGRGNSEAFF. In nucleotides, the CDR3 is TGTGCCAGCATGGGCAGGGGGAACTCGGAAGCTTTCTTT.

This clonotype was detected many times. The chain recombines TRBV15 with TRBJ1-2, with 9 bases lining up with TRBD1. The V gene's germline CDR1 is LNHNV and CDR2 YYDKDF (reference sequence). V lost 3 bases and J lost 0; bases outside the gene matches: 8. This CDR3 spans 17 amino acids. CDR3 DNA: TGTGCCACCAGCAGCCCGGGACAGGGCCCTTCTAACTATGGCTACACCTTC. Translated: CATSSPGQGPSNYGYTF.

The chain links TRBV18 to TRBJ2-7, with 16 bases lining up with TRBD2. The CDR3 length is 19 residues. The junction had 16 bases not matched to a gene; V was cut back by 6 bases and J by 5 bases. Germline CDR1 and CDR2: KGHSH and LQKENI. CDR3 DNA: TGTGCCAGCTCCTATCAGAGCCCGGGACTAGCGGGAGGGCTGAACGAGCAGTACTTC. As protein: CASSYQSPGLAGGLNEQYF. Based on the CDR3 plus reference TRBV18 and TRBJ2-7, the full variable domain is NAGVMQNPRHLVRRRGQEARLRCSPMKGHSHVYWYRQLPEEGLKFMVYLQKENIIDESGMPKERFSAEFPKEGPSILRIQQVVRGDSAAYFCASSYQSPGLAGGLNEQYFGPGTRLTVT.

This clonotype was observed many times. This chain joins TRBV2 and TRBJ1-6; D remains unclear. V was cut by 7 bases and J by 7 bases, with 17 bases left in between. Germline CDR1 SNHLY, CDR2 FYNNEI. The CDR3 spans 15 residues. This CDR3 reads CASNQELGMNSPLHF. CDR3 sequence (DNA): TGTGCCAGCAACCAGGAGTTGGGGATGAATTCACCCCTCCACTTT.

A word on this clonotype: A much bigger clone sits one base away, suggesting this may be a read error. The CDR3 sequence: CAITEGIVSSYEKYF. The CDR3 region has the DNA TGTGCCATCACCGAAGGTATAGTGAGCTCCTACGAGAAGTACTTC. V and J are TRBV10-3 and TRBJ2-7, with unresolved D. Per germline, CDR1 ENHRY and CDR2 SYGVKD. CDR3 length: 15 residues.

This clonotype was recorded many times. This rearrangement joins TRBV20-1 to TRBJ2-2, with D possibly matching TRBD2 (6 bases). The V gene's germline CDR1 is DFQATT and CDR2 SNEGSKA (reference sequence). Between the trimmed V and J ends, which lost 0 bases and 3 bases, there was a span of 14 bases. This CDR3 has 16 amino acids. The DNA of the CDR3 is TGCAGTGCTAGAGATCTCTCAGGAGGGGACACCGGGGAGCTGTTTTTT. Encoded protein: CSARDLSGGDTGELFF.

This clonotype was counted at least ten times. CDR3 DNA: TGTGCCAGCAGTCCCCAACGCAGGGAGCAAGAGACCCAGTACTTC. This translates into CASSPQRREQETQYF. The chain couples TRBV27 to TRBJ2-5; D could derive from TRBD1 or TRBD2 (5 bases each). Per the germline V gene, CDR1 is MNHEY and CDR2 is SMNVEV (reference sequence). CDR3 length equals 15 residues. V lost 5 bases and J lost 2, with 15 bases in between.

The CDR3 sequence: CASSGGSLMNTEAFF. As DNA, the CDR3 is TGTGCCAGCAGCGGCGGGTCCCTTATGAACACTGAAGCTTTCTTT. The chain joins TRBV5-6 to TRBJ1-1, with D uncertain. The CDR3 spans 15 residues. Trimming left V 4 bases short and J 0 bases short, with 13 bases between. Germline-derived CDR1 and CDR2 are SGHDT and YYEEEE.

Comments on this clonotype: This sequence may be a read error, since a much larger clone differs from it by one base. The chain couples TRBV11-2 to TRBJ1-5; D remains ambiguous. The V gene lost 0 bases and the J gene lost 3 bases, with 21 bases spanning the gap. The CDR3 length is 19 residues. The germline V gene encodes CDR1 SGHAT and CDR2 FQNNGV. CDR3 nucleotides: TGTGCCAGCAGCTTAGAAGAGGCCCGCTCCGAAAAGGACAATCAGCCCCAGCATTTT. It is translated as CASSLEEARSEKDNQPQHF.

The table lists this clonotype with many counts. This chain connects TRBV9 to TRBJ2-5, with D possibly matching TRBD1 (6 bases). V shed 1 base and J shed 2 bases, with 12 bases lying between them. The CDR3 covers 15 residues. Germline loops: CDR1 SGDLS, CDR2 YYNGEE. The CDR3 DNA sequence: TGTGCCAGCAGCGTAACAGTCACAGGGCAAGAGACCCAGTACTTC. Its protein is CASSVTVTGQETQYF.

This clonotype was detected ten times or more. The chain is built from TRBV7-8 and TRBJ2-7, with TRBD2 identical over 7 bases. The germline CDR1 and CDR2 sequences are SGHVS and FQNEAQ. J gave up 4 bases and V 1 base, and 7 bases lay outside the gene matches. This CDR3 has 15 amino acids. CDR3 DNA sequence: TGTGCCAGCAGCTTAGTCGGCCGCGGGGGTTACGAGCAGTACTTC. This sequence encodes CASSLVGRGGYEQYF.

The sample holds one count of this clonotype. The chain couples TRBV28 to TRBJ2-3, with D possibly TRBD2 on 5 matching bases. Germline V gene data show CDR1 as MDHEN and CDR2 as SYDVKM. The CDR3 spans 15 residues. V was shortened by 1 base and J by 3 bases, with 11 bases between the two germline ends. The CDR3, as DNA: TGTGCCAGCAGTTTATTGACGGGGTCTACAGATACGCAGTATTTT. It encodes CASSLLTGSTDTQYF.

This clonotype was counted many times. V usage is TRBV2 and J usage is TRBJ2-7, with 8 bases that match TRBD1. CDR3 length equals 16 residues. Germline CDR1 SNHLY, CDR2 FYNNEI. V was clipped by 4 bases and J by 7 bases; unmatched bases: 15. CDR3 amino acids: CASSGPGTGAYEEQYF. In DNA form, the CDR3 reads TGTGCCAGCAGTGGTCCCGGGACAGGTGCTTACGAAGAGCAGTACTTC.

This clonotype turned up a few times. The V and J genes are TRBV2 and TRBJ1-2; unclear D gene. The CDR3 runs to 13 residues. CDR1 is SNHLY, CDR2 FYNNEI, per germline. Deletions cut 4 bases from V and 4 bases from J, with 10 bases between. CDR3 nucleotides: TGTGCCAGCAGTGTGGAAGGGCCCTATGGCTACACCTTC. Translation gives CASSVEGPYGYTF.

In this sample, this clonotype turned up a few times. The chain recombines TRBV5-1 with TRBJ1-1; 11 bases line up with TRBD1. In germline, CDR1 is SGHRS, CDR2 YFSETQ. Trimming took 0 bases from V and 0 from J; bases not matched to a gene: 10. The CDR3 contains 19 residues. DNA of the CDR3: TGCGCCAGCAGCTTGGCCGCGTGGGGACAGGGGGGACTGAACACTGAAGCTTTCTTT. Its translation is CASSLAAWGQGGLNTEAFF.

This clonotype was found many times. The chain couples TRBV3-1 to TRBJ1-6, with a possible D match to TRBD1 (6 bases). This CDR3 region has 19 residues. Germline CDR1 and CDR2: LGHDT and YNNKEL (reference sequence). V shed 0 bases and J shed 8 bases, with 23 bases lying between them. The CDR3: CASSQEFQLAGQGDSPLHF. DNA of the CDR3: TGTGCCAGCAGCCAAGAATTCCAACTCGCGGGACAAGGTGATTCACCCCTCCACTTT.

This clonotype was observed at least ten times. This chain joins TRBV10-3 and TRBJ1-2; TRBD1 might be the D (6 bases). The germline V gene encodes CDR1 ENHRY and CDR2 SYGVKD. The CDR3 runs to 15 residues. Trimming shortened V by 2 bases and J by 3 bases, and 13 bases separated the two germline ends. The CDR3 loop is CAISEGGGIDYGYTF. In DNA form, the CDR3 reads TGTGCCATCAGTGAGGGGGGCGGAATTGACTATGGCTACACCTTC.

Worth noting for this clonotype: No conserved phenylalanine or tryptophan ends this CDR3, so it is likely a read error. The V and J genes are TRBV19 and TRBJ1-1, with D tentatively TRBD1 (5 bases). Looked up from germline, CDR1 is LNHDA and CDR2 is SQIVND (reference sequence). The length of the CDR3 is 11 residues. V was shortened by 6 bases and J by 3 bases, with 5 bases between the two germline ends. CDR3 in DNA: TGTGCCAGTAGAGGGGACACTGAAGCTTTCTTG. It codes for CASRGDTEAFL.

With respect to this clonotype: Possible read error: a much larger clone is one base away. This chain joins TRBV6-5 and TRBJ1-2, with D uncertain. CDR1 and CDR2 from the germline V gene are MNHEY and SVGAGI. V lost 2 bases to trimming and J lost 4 bases, with 8 bases between them. The CDR3 consists of 13 residues. As DNA, the CDR3 is TGTGCCAGCAGTTACGGACGGCGCTATGGCTACACCTTC. Protein sequence: CASSYGRRYGYTF.

The V gene is TRBV6-2 or TRBV6-3, the J gene TRBJ2-7; unclear D gene. V was trimmed by 8 bases and J by 2 bases, leaving 16 bases between them. CDR3 length: 14 amino acids. The germline V gene encodes CDR1 MNHEY and CDR2 SVGEGT. The CDR3 DNA follows: TGTGCCAGCGGCCCCCCAATCAACACCTACGAGCAGTACTTC. It specifies CASGPPINTYEQYF.

Many counts were recorded for this clonotype. This rearrangement joins TRBV14 to TRBJ2-7; D is perhaps TRBD1 (6 bases). This CDR3 has 14 amino acids. Trimming removed 4 bases at V and 2 bases at J, with 12 bases between. Germline V gene data show CDR1 as SGHDN and CDR2 as FVKESK. The CDR3 is CASSLRQAAYEQYF. Written as DNA, the CDR3 is TGTGCCAGCAGCCTGAGACAGGCCGCCTACGAGCAGTACTTC.

This clonotype has a count of ten or more. The V call is TRBV28, the J call TRBJ1-5; 8 bases align to TRBD1. V lost 5 bases and J lost 3; bases outside the gene matches: 9. The V gene's germline CDR1 is MDHEN and CDR2 SYDVKM. This CDR3 region has 16 residues. CDR3 loop: CASSPLPDRVNQPQHF. The CDR3 nucleotides are TGTGCCAGCAGTCCCCTACCGGACAGGGTCAATCAGCCCCAGCATTTT.

Regarding this clonotype: Sequence at one end of the junction differs from germline and may be a read error. The J gene is TRBJ2-5, the V gene TRBV7-9; tentative D call: TRBD1 (6 bases). This CDR3 comprises 12 residues. Germline-derived CDR1 and CDR2 are SEHNR and FQNEAQ (reference sequence). The CDR3 region is CASRGAPEIQYF. Here the CDR3 DNA reads TGTGCCAGCAGGGGGGCCCCCGAGATCCAGTACTTC.

This clonotype came up many times. The chain has TRBV19 and TRBJ2-5, with D maybe TRBD1 (6 bases). The V gene's germline CDR1 is LNHDA and CDR2 SQIVND (reference sequence). The V end was cut by 1 base, the J end by 5 bases, with 11 bases between. The CDR3 consists of 14 residues. The CDR3 loop reads CASSIGGQGETQYF. The DNA of the CDR3 is TGTGCCAGTAGTATAGGAGGCCAGGGGGAGACCCAGTACTTC.